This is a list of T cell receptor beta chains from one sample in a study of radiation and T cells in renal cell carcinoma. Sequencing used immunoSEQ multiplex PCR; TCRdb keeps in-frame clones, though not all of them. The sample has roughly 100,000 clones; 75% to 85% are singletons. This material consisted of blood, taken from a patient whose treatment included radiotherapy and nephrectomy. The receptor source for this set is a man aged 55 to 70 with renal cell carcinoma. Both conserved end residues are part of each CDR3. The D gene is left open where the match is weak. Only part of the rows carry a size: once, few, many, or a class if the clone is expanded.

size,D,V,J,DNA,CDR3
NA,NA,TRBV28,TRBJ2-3,TGTGCCAGCAGTTTTGAACTCTACACAGATACGCAGTATTTT,CASSFELYTDTQYF
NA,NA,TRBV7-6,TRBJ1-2,TGTGCCAGCAGTTTGAACGGGGCTAACTATGGCTACACCTTC,CASSLNGANYGYTF
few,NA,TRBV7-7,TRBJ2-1,TGTGCCAGCAGCCCATCGACTGTAGGTGAGCAGTTCTTC,CASSPSTVGEQFF
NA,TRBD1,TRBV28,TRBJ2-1,TGTGCCAGCAGTTTCTGGCAGGGGGCTAGCAATGAGCAGTTCTTC,CASSFWQGASNEQFF
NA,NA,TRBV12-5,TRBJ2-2,TGTGCTAGTGGACTCCAGTACACCGGGGAGCTGTTTTTT,CASGLQYTGELFF
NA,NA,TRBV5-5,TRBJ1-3,TGTGCCAGCCGGGGAGTCTCCGGAAACACCATATATTTT,CASRGVSGNTIYF
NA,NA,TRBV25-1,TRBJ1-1,TGTGCCAGCAGTTCAATATCCGGGCCAACGCTTGAAGCTTTCTTT,CASSSISGPTLEAFF
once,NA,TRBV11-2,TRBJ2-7,TGTGCCGGCACCGGTACAGGCTCCTACGAGCAGTACTTC,CAGTGTGSYEQYF
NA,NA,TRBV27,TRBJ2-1,TGTGCCAGCAGACCCCGGGTTAGCACCTACAATGAGCAGTTCTTC,CASRPRVSTYNEQFF
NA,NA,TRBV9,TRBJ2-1,TGTGCCAGCAGCGTTAGTAGGAATGAGCAGTTCTTC,CASSVSRNEQFF
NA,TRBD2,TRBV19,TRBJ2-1,TGTGCCAGTAGGAACCCCGGGACTAGCGGGAACAATGAGCAGTTCTTC,CASRNPGTSGNNEQFF
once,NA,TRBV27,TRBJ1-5,TGTGCCAGCAGGTCTCTGGTCAATCAGCCCCAGCATTTT,CASRSLVNQPQHF
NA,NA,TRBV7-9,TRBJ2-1,TGTGCCAGCAGCTTAGGGGGTGGAGGGGGCCTCGGGCAGTTCTTC,CASSLGGGGGLGQFF
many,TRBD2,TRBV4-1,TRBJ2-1,TGCGCCAGCAGCCAAGCAACTAGCGGGAGAGGTAATGAGCAGTTCTTC,CASSQATSGRGNEQFF
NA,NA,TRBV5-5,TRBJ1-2,TGTGCCAGCAGCTTTGACAGCATGCGGGGCTACACCTTC,CASSFDSMRGYTF
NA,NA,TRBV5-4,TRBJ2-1,TGTGCCAGCAGCTTCGGAACTATTTATGAGCAGTTCTTC,CASSFGTIYEQFF
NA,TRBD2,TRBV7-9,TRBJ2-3,TGTGCCAGCAGCTCTCCTAGCGGGGGCTTCACAGATACGCAGTATTTT,CASSSPSGGFTDTQYF
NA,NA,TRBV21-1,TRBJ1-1,TGTGCCAGCAGCCATGGGGGATGTATGAACACTGAAGCTTTCTTT,CASSHGGCMNTEAFF
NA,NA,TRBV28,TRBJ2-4,TGTGCCAGCAGTTGGTTGGGGTCCCTAGCCAAAAACATTCAGTACTTC,CASSWLGSLAKNIQYF
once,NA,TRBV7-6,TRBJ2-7,TGTGCCAGCAGCTTAGCGCAGGAGTCCTACGAGCAGTACTTC,CASSLAQESYEQYF
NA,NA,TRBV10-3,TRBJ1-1,TGTGCCATCAGAGGGATAGAGGGCACTGAAGCTTTCTTT,CAIRGIEGTEAFF
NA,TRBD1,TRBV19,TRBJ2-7,TGTGCCAGTAGTATAGCTGTACAGGGGGCCCTCTACGAGCAGTACTTC,CASSIAVQGALYEQYF
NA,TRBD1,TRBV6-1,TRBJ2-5,TGTGCCAGCAGTGTCAGTCAGGCATCCGGGACAGGGGTCGGAGAGACCCAGTACTTC,CASSVSQASGTGVGETQYF
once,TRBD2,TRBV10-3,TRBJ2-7,TGTGCCATCAGTACCCAGGTGCGGGAGCTTGACGAGCAGTACTTC,CAISTQVRELDEQYF
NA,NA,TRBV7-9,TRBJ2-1,TGTGCCAGCAGCCCGCCGGGCCCCTGGCCCCCCGATGAGCAGTTCTTC,CASSPPGPWPPDEQFF
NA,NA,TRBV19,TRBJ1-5,TGTGCCACCCGGGGGAGCGCGGGGTCGCCCAATCAGCCCCAGCATTTT,CATRGSAGSPNQPQHF
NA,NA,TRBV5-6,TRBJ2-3,TGTGCCAGCAGCTTGGAAGTGGGAACCTTCACAGATACGCAGTATTTT,CASSLEVGTFTDTQYF
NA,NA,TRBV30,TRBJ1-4,TGTGCCTTGAGGAGAGACATTCAAGATGAAAAACTGTTTTTT,CALRRDIQDEKLFF
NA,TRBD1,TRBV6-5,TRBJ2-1,TGTGCCAGCAGTCTAACAGGGGGCAACTACAATGAGCAGTTCTTC,CASSLTGGNYNEQFF
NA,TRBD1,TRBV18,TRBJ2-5,TGTGCCAGCTCACCACAAACAGGGGGAGAGACCCAGTACTTC,CASSPQTGGETQYF
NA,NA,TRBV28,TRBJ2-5,TGTGCCAGCAAAGGGACGAGAGCGGGGGGACAGGGAGGTCGAGAGACCCAGTACTTC,CASKGTRAGGQGGRETQYF
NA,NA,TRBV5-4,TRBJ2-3,TGTGCCAGCAGCTTTGGTACTAGTTTTACAGATACGCAGTATTTT,CASSFGTSFTDTQYF
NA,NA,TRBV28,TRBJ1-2,TGTGCCAGCAGTTTACACAGGGCTTATGGCTACACCTTC,CASSLHRAYGYTF
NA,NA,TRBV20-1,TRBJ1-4,TGCAGTGCTAGGACCATTGAAAAACTGTTTTTT,CSARTIEKLFF
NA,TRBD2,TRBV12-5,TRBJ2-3,TGTGCTAGTGGTTTGACCGAAGCGGGAGTCTCGGATACGCAGTATTTT,CASGLTEAGVSDTQYF
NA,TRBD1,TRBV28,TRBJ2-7,TGTGCCAGCATTCATCCGGGACAGGGCTACGAGCAGTACTTC,CASIHPGQGYEQYF
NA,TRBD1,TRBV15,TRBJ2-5,TGTGCCACCAGCAGAGACGGGCAGGGGGCGGGAGAGACCCAGTACTTC,CATSRDGQGAGETQYF
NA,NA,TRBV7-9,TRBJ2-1,TGTGCCAGCAGCCGAACAAATGAGCAGTTCTTC,CASSRTNEQFF
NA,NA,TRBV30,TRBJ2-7,TGTGCCTGGACGGGGACCCCCTACGAGCAGTACTTC,CAWTGTPYEQYF
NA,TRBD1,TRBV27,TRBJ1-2,TGTGCCAGCCGTACAGGGGGCGCGGGCTACACCTTC,CASRTGGAGYTF
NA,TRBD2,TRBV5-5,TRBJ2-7,TGTGCCAGCAGCGTGGGACTAGCGGAAGCCTACGAGCAGTACTTC,CASSVGLAEAYEQYF
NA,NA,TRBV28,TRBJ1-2,TGTGCCAGCAGTTTTGGCTATGGCTACACCTTC,CASSFGYGYTF
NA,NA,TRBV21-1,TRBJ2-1,TGTGCCAGCAGCAGAGTCACTAGCGACTCTCTCTCCTACAATGAGCAGTTCTTC,CASSRVTSDSLSYNEQFF
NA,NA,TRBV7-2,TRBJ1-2,TGTGCCAGCGGACCCGCCGACGGGAGGAACTATGGCTACACCTTC,CASGPADGRNYGYTF
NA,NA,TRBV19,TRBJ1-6,TGTGCCAGTAGTACCACGGGAGGTTCACCCCTCCACTTT,CASSTTGGSPLHF
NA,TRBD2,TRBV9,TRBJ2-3,TGTGCCAGCAGCGAGGGGACTAGCGAGTTAACAGATACGCAGTATTTT,CASSEGTSELTDTQYF
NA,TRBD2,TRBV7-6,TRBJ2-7,TGTGCCAGCAGCTTAGGGAGCGGGAGGGGGTCCTACGAGCAGTACTTC,CASSLGSGRGSYEQYF
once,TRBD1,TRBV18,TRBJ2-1,TGTGCCAGCTCAGACAGGGACCTAAGGGAGCAGTTCTTC,CASSDRDLREQFF
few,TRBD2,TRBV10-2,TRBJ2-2,TGCGCCAGCAGTGCCCGGACTAGAGGTGGCGGCGGCGCCGGGGAGCTGTTTTTT,CASSARTRGGGGAGELFF
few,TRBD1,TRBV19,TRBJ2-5,TGTGCCAGTAGTATAGGAGGACAGGGAGAGACCCAGTACTTC,CASSIGGQGETQYF
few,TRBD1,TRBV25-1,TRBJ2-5,TGTGCCAGCAGTGAAACGGGACAGAGAAAGACCCAGTACTTC,CASSETGQRKTQYF
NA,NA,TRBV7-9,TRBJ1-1,TGTGCCAGCAGCTTAAGATTTGGGGGAATGAACACTGAAGCTTTCTTT,CASSLRFGGMNTEAFF
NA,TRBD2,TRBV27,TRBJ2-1,TGTGCCAGCAACAGACTAGCGGGAGGACCCGATGAGCAGTTCTTC,CASNRLAGGPDEQFF
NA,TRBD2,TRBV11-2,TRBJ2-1,TGTGCCAGCCTGTGGGGGGTAGCGGGAGTGAATGAGCAGTTCTTC,CASLWGVAGVNEQFF
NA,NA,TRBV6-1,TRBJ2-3,TGTGCCAGCAGTAACCGGGAGAGTGGCACAGATACGCAGTATTTT,CASSNRESGTDTQYF